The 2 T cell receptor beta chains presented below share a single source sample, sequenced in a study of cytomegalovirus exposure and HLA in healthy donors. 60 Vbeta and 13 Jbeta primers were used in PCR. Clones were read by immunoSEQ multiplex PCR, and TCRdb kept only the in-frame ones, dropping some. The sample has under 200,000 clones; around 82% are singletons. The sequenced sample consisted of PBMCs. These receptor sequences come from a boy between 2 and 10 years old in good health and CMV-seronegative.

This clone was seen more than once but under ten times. The CDR3 DNA follows: TGTGCCAGCAGTGAAACGGGACAGGGGACCTACGAGCAGTACTTC. The encoded protein is CASSETGQGTYEQYF. The chain has TRBV6-1 and TRBJ2-7, with 10 bases lining up with TRBD1. From germline, CDR1 is MNHNS and CDR2 SASEGT. Trimming at V came to 2 bases and at J to 2 bases, leaving 3 bases not matched to a gene. The CDR3 has 15 residues.

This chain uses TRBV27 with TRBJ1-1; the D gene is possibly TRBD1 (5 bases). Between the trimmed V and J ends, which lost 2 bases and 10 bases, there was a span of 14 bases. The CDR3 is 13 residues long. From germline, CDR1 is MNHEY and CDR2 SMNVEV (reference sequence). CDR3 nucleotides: TGTGCCAGCAGTTTAAGGTGGGGGGACGTAGCTTTCTTT. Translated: CASSLRWGDVAFF.